A selection of T cell receptor beta chains follows, all from one sample in a study of early T cells in non-severe SARS-CoV-2 infection. TCRdb ran MiXCR on the 5' RACE reads and lists one entry per CDR3 protein. The sample has around 93,000 distinct CDR3 sequences, 9.5% to 15% seen once. The sequencing here drew on whole blood, taken at baseline. These receptors were taken from an adult who was a healthcare worker with PCR-confirmed SARS-CoV-2 infection or an uninfected control (not recorded which). Each CDR3 is given with its conserved first and last residue. The D gene is left open where the match is weak. Rows give clone size only sometimes, using once, few, many, or a class for an expanded clone.

v_call,j_call,d_call,clone_size,cdr3_aa,cdr3_nt
TRBV7-9,TRBJ2-2,.,few,CASSLSGANTGELFF,TGTGCCAGCAGCTTATCAGGGGCTAACACCGGGGAGCTGTTTTTT
TRBV27,TRBJ2-3,.,few,CASSFLKTGGDTQYF,TGTGCCAGCAGTTTCCTTAAGACAGGCGGAGATACGCAGTATTTT
TRBV24-1,TRBJ1-2,.,.,CATSMTANYGYTF,TGTGCCACCAGCATGACAGCTAACTATGGCTACACCTTC
TRBV5-1,TRBJ2-6,TRBD2,many,CASSPRLAGPGANVLTF,TGCGCCAGCAGCCCTCGTTTAGCGGGACCTGGGGCCAACGTCCTGACTTTC
TRBV10-3,TRBJ1-5,.,few,CATGPPGQPQHF,TGCGCTACAGGCCCCCCGGGACAGCCCCAGCATTTT
TRBV28,TRBJ2-7,.,.,CASSLLKGSSYEQYF,TGTGCCAGCAGTTTACTTAAAGGGAGCTCCTACGAGCAGTACTTC
TRBV5-1,TRBJ1-1,.,.,CASQGRTEAFF,TGCGCCAGTCAGGGCCGTACTGAAGCTTTCTTT
TRBV7-9,TRBJ2-3,.,.,CASSAAPGRDTQYF,TGTGCCAGCAGCGCCGCCCCCGGGCGAGATACGCAGTATTTT
TRBV28,TRBJ2-5,TRBD2,.,CASSLSRGGRETQYF,TGTGCCAGCAGTTTATCCCGGGGGGGCCGGGAGACCCAGTACTTC
TRBV3-1,TRBJ2-7,.,few,CASSQLPARGEQYF,TGTGCCAGCAGCCAATTACCGGCCCGCGGCGAGCAGTACTTC
TRBV29-1,TRBJ1-5,.,many,CSAKDGNQPQHF,TGCAGCGCCAAGGACGGGAATCAGCCCCAGCATTTT
TRBV7-9,TRBJ1-1,.,.,CASSYPDQGIMNTEAFF,TGTGCCAGCAGCTACCCTGACCAGGGAATCATGAACACTGAAGCTTTCTTT
TRBV7-6,TRBJ2-1,.,few,CASSLGVVNEQFF,TGTGCCAGCAGCTTAGGGGTGGTCAATGAGCAGTTCTTC
TRBV27,TRBJ2-7,.,many,CASRPSLDRSLYEQYF,TGTGCCAGCAGACCATCCTTGGACCGAAGCCTTTACGAGCAGTACTTC
TRBV7-9,TRBJ2-2,.,.,CASSLGGLARELFF,TGTGCCAGCAGCTTAGGGGGCCTAGCCCGGGAGCTGTTTTTT
TRBV7-9,TRBJ1-1,.,few,CASSSGKIEAFF,TGTGCCAGCAGCTCAGGAAAGATAGAAGCTTTCTTT
TRBV10-3,TRBJ1-1,.,.,CAISEVGSNTEAFF,TGTGCCATCAGTGAGGTCGGGTCAAACACTGAAGCTTTCTTT
TRBV18,TRBJ2-1,.,.,CASSPPRTNTNNEQFF,TGTGCCAGCTCACCACCCCGGACCAACACAAACAATGAGCAGTTCTTC
TRBV7-9,TRBJ2-1,TRBD1,many,CASSIRQGYNEQFF,TGTGCCAGCAGCATACGACAGGGGTACAATGAGCAGTTCTTC
TRBV2,TRBJ1-2,.,.,CASRVSANYGYTF,TGTGCCAGCAGAGTCAGTGCTAACTATGGCTACACCTTC
TRBV10-3,TRBJ2-6,TRBD1,.,CAISEQGAGANVLTF,TGTGCCATCAGTGAGCAGGGGGCTGGGGCCAACGTCCTGACTTTC
TRBV12-2,TRBJ2-5,.,.,CASRLSRTSGVAETQYF,TGTGCAAGTCGCTTATCCCGGACTAGCGGGGTCGCGGAGACCCAGTACTTC
TRBV11-2,TRBJ2-1,TRBD1,many,CASSRPGQGLNNEQFF,TGTGCCAGCAGCCGGCCGGGACAGGGGCTAAACAATGAGCAGTTCTTC
TRBV11-2,TRBJ2-1,.,few,CASRGVTGTSSYNEQFF,TGTGCCAGCAGGGGTGTAACCGGGACAAGCTCCTACAATGAGCAGTTCTTC
TRBV24-1,TRBJ2-3,.,many,CATRPKSPPQTAQYF,TGTGCCACCAGACCGAAGTCCCCCCCACAGACGGCGCAGTATTTT
TRBV10-3,TRBJ2-3,TRBD2,many,CATKREGLDTQYF,TGTGCCACCAAGCGGGAGGGCCTCGATACGCAGTATTTT
TRBV25-1,TRBJ2-3,TRBD1,many,CAILSLPGQRSPNTQYF,TGTGCCATCCTATCCCTCCCGGGACAGAGATCGCCGAATACGCAGTATTTT
TRBV5-4,TRBJ2-7,TRBD2,many,CASSSRLAGANEQYF,TGTGCCAGCAGCTCCCGACTAGCGGGAGCGAACGAGCAGTACTTC
TRBV9,TRBJ1-1,TRBD1,.,CASSPRDRVAEAFF,TGTGCCAGCAGCCCCCGGGACAGGGTTGCTGAAGCTTTCTTT
TRBV29-1,TRBJ1-3,.,few,CSVAVLSGNTIYF,TGCAGCGTTGCGGTCCTCTCTGGAAACACCATATATTTT
TRBV6-1,TRBJ1-1,TRBD1,.,CASSRITGGNTEAFF,TGTGCCAGCAGCAGAATCACAGGGGGCAACACTGAAGCTTTCTTT
TRBV12-3/TRBV12-4,TRBJ2-1,.,few,CASLNPPYNEQFF,TGTGCCAGCTTAAATCCGCCCTACAATGAGCAGTTCTTC
TRBV30,TRBJ2-7,TRBD2,.,CAWSESGIGEQYF,TGTGCCTGGAGTGAGAGCGGGATTGGCGAGCAGTACTTC
TRBV20-1,TRBJ2-3,.,.,CSASNNQPGADTQYF,TGCAGTGCTAGCAACAACCAACCCGGGGCGGATACGCAGTATTTT
TRBV30,TRBJ1-5,.,few,CAWTPDSNQPQHF,TGTGCCTGGACTCCGGATAGCAATCAGCCCCAGCATTTT
TRBV20-1,TRBJ2-7,.,many,CSARAPQTVLGEQYF,TGCAGTGCTAGAGCCCCGCAGACTGTCTTGGGCGAGCAGTACTTC
TRBV11-3,TRBJ2-5,.,.,CASSLRRWYQETQYF,TGTGCCAGCAGCTTAAGACGGTGGTACCAAGAGACCCAGTACTTC
TRBV7-7,TRBJ2-5,.,few,CASSHPPRETQYF,TGTGCTAGCAGCCACCCTCCGCGAGAGACCCAGTACTTC
TRBV12-3/TRBV12-4,TRBJ2-5,TRBD2,.,CASRPGTSGGETQYF,TGTGCCAGCAGGCCCGGGACTAGCGGGGGTGAGACCCAGTACTTC
TRBV28,TRBJ1-3,.,.,CASSFSQLSSENTIYF,TGTGCCAGCAGTTTCTCCCAGTTAAGCTCTGAAAACACCATATATTTT
TRBV30,TRBJ2-2,.,.,CAWRGSGEAGELFF,TGTGCCTGGAGAGGCTCAGGGGAGGCCGGGGAGCTGTTTTTT
TRBV6-2/TRBV6-3,TRBJ2-3,.,few,CASTRIRGASTDTQYF,TGTGCCAGCACCCGGATAAGGGGCGCTTCCACAGATACGCAGTATTTT
TRBV12-3/TRBV12-4,TRBJ2-5,TRBD2,few,CASSSWTSGYQETQYF,TGTGCCAGCAGCTCTTGGACTAGCGGTTACCAAGAGACCCAGTACTTC
TRBV6-4,TRBJ2-7,.,many,CASSLPGRQSSYEQYF,TGTGCCAGCAGTTTACCGGGACGGCAGAGCTCCTACGAGCAGTACTTC
TRBV12-5,TRBJ1-1,.,.,CASGPLGGWTEAFF,TGTGCTAGTGGCCCCTTGGGGGGGTGGACTGAAGCTTTCTTT